Below, 29 T cell receptor beta chains from the same sample are listed, as sequenced in a study of cytomegalovirus exposure and HLA in healthy donors. The PCR contained 60 Vbeta and 13 Jbeta primers. Assay used: immunoSEQ multiplex PCR; TCRdb lists only in-frame clones, some missing. Of roughly 170,000 clones listed, roughly 80% are singletons. The sequenced sample consisted of PBMCs. The source of these receptors is a man younger than 45 in good health and CMV-seropositive.

The chain combines TRBV6-1 with TRBJ2-7; D uncertain. V shed 8 bases and J shed 3 bases, with 8 bases lying between them. Per germline, CDR1 MNHNS and CDR2 SASEGT. The CDR3 loop spans 11 amino acids. The DNA for the CDR3 is TGTGCCAGCCAACTCATCTACGAGCAGTACTTC. Translation: CASQLIYEQYF.

In its sample, this clone was seen a few times. The V call is TRBV7-9, the J call TRBJ1-1; maybe TRBD1 (6 bases). The CDR3 runs to 13 residues. The germline gives CDR1 SEHNR, CDR2 FQNEAQ (reference sequence). Trimming took 2 bases from V and 8 from J, leaving 12 bases between them. The CDR3 nucleotides are TGTGCCAGCAGCTTAACGGACAGCTTCGAAGCTTTCTTT. This translates into CASSLTDSFEAFF.

The chain employs TRBV5-6 and TRBJ2-2; TRBD1 matches at 11 bases. Germline V gene lookup returns CDR1 SGHDT and CDR2 YYEEEE. The V gene end was trimmed by 4 bases and the J gene end by 4 bases; junction bases not matched to a gene: 3. CDR3 length: 15 residues. CDR3 DNA: TGTGCCAGCAGCCCCGGACAGGGGGCCACCGGGGAGCTGTTTTTT. This encodes CASSPGQGATGELFF.

The chain employs TRBV6-5 and TRBJ1-4, with 9 bases aligning to TRBD1. The junction had 3 bases not matched to a gene; V was cut back by 2 bases and J by 8 bases. CDR1 MNHEY and CDR2 SVGAGI come from the germline V gene. The CDR3 runs to 14 residues. The DNA of the CDR3 is TGTGCCAGCAGTTACCGGACAGGGGTAGAAAAACTGTTTTTT. It is translated as CASSYRTGVEKLFF.

The V call is TRBV7-2, the J call TRBJ1-2; 9 positions agree with TRBD1. This CDR3 comprises 15 residues. CDR1 and CDR2 from the germline V gene are SGHTA and FQGNSA. The junction had 9 bases not matched to a gene; V was cut back by 5 bases and J by 5 bases. This CDR3 is CASSPRQGDGYGYTF. For the CDR3, the DNA is TGTGCCAGCAGCCCGAGACAGGGGGATGGTTATGGCTACACCTTC.

The chain employs TRBV7-8 and TRBJ2-5, with a tentative D call TRBD2 (5 bases). The DNA end is a closer match to TRBJ2-7, so the J assignment may be wrong. The CDR3 has 17 residues. Per germline, CDR1 SGHVS and CDR2 FQNEAQ. CDR3 region: CASSLVSWTPGQYEQYF. The DNA for the CDR3 is TGTGCCAGCAGCTTAGTCTCCTGGACTCCCGGGCAATACGAGCAGTACTTC.

J is TRBJ1-1 and V is TRBV7-8; D remains unclear. Germline-derived CDR1 and CDR2 are SGHVS and FQNEAQ. V was shortened by 0 bases and J by 1 base, with 6 bases between the two germline ends. There are 14 residues in the CDR3. The CDR3 sequence is CASSLAAGNTEAFF. In nucleotides, the CDR3 is TGTGCCAGCAGCTTAGCAGCAGGGAACACTGAAGCTTTCTTT.

The genes are TRBV6-1 and TRBJ1-2, with 11 bases aligning to TRBD1. Germline V lookup: CDR1 MNHNS, CDR2 SASEGT. The J segment lost 3 bases and the V segment lost 3 bases, leaving 9 bases of the junction unmatched. The CDR3 has 17 amino acids. CDR3 region: CASSDLFGQGADYGYTF. In DNA form, the CDR3 reads TGTGCCAGCAGTGATCTCTTTGGACAGGGGGCTGACTATGGCTACACCTTC.

This clone was observed once. The chain joins TRBV4-3 to TRBJ1-6; D gene unclear. The germline CDR1 and CDR2 sequences are LGHNA and YSLEER. The CDR3 has 14 residues. Trimming left V 8 bases short and J 5 bases short, with 13 bases between. CDR3 nucleotides: TGCGCCAGCTCACTTTCCATCAATAATTCACCCCTCCACTTT. It is translated as CASSLSINNSPLHF.

J is TRBJ2-4 and V is TRBV5-4; no firm D call. The V end was cut by 3 bases, the J end by 7 bases, with 14 bases between. CDR1 is SGHNT, CDR2 YYREEE, per germline (reference sequence). The CDR3 is made up of 14 amino acids. CDR3 sequence reads: CASSSRLEVNIQYF. The CDR3 coding sequence is TGTGCCAGCAGCTCTCGTTTAGAGGTGAACATTCAGTACTTC.

This clone was counted once. This chain links TRBV6-1 with TRBJ2-6, with unresolved D. This CDR3 is built from 13 residues. V lost 6 bases, J lost 4 bases, and 7 bases lay in between. Looked up from germline, CDR1 is MNHNS and CDR2 is SASEGT. The DNA of the CDR3 is TGTGCCAGCAGCCCCTTGGGGGCCAACGTCCTGACTTTC. Amino acid sequence: CASSPLGANVLTF.

This chain uses TRBV27 with TRBJ1-2; D possibly corresponds to TRBD1 (5 bases). Germline V lookup: CDR1 MNHEY, CDR2 SMNVEV (reference sequence). V lost 9 bases and J 2 bases, leaving 16 bases between the germline ends. The CDR3 is 14 residues long. CDR3 in DNA: TGTGCCAGTTCACGCCTGGCAGGGAACTATGGCTACACCTTC. Translating gives CASSRLAGNYGYTF.

The chain recombines TRBV5-8 with TRBJ2-5; D possibly corresponds to TRBD2 (6 bases). Trimming removed 6 bases at V and 0 bases at J, with 15 bases between. There are 15 residues in the CDR3. Germline CDR1 SGHTS, CDR2 YDEGEE. CDR3 bases: TGTGCCAGCACCCCTCTGGAGCGGGACCAAGAGACCCAGTACTTC. It codes for CASTPLERDQETQYF.

The gene calls are TRBV5-1 and TRBJ2-3; 7 bases are shared with TRBD2. Germline loops: CDR1 SGHRS, CDR2 YFSETQ. V shed 2 bases, J shed 5 bases, and the junction held 5 bases outside the gene matches. This CDR3 has 14 amino acids. This CDR3 is CASSLAGREDTQYF. CDR3 sequence (DNA): TGCGCCAGCAGCTTAGCGGGAAGGGAAGATACGCAGTATTTT.

This clone was counted once. The rearrangement uses TRBV5-1 and TRBJ1-4; the D gene is possibly TRBD1 (6 bases). This CDR3 contains 14 residues. CDR1 is SGHRS, CDR2 YFSETQ, per germline. Trimming shortened V by 0 bases and J by 6 bases, and 9 bases separated the two germline ends. This chain's CDR3 is CASSLGRTDEKLFF. The CDR3, as DNA: TGCGCCAGCAGCTTGGGCCGGACAGATGAAAAACTGTTTTTT.

This clone was seen only a few times. The CDR3 is CASSARAGARSYEQYF. The CDR3 DNA follows: TGTGCCAGCAGCGCCCGAGCGGGAGCCCGTTCCTACGAGCAGTACTTC. The chain employs TRBV9 and TRBJ2-7, with TRBD2 matching over 8 bases. Germline lookup yields CDR1 SGDLS and CDR2 YYNGEE. The CDR3 runs to 16 residues. With 3 bases clipped from V and 1 base from J, the junction kept 9 bases outside the gene matches.

The chain combines TRBV6-1 with TRBJ2-3; TRBD2 aligns across 10 bases. The germline gives CDR1 MNHNS, CDR2 SASEGT. The CDR3 has 14 amino acids. V trimming: 8 bases; J trimming: 3 bases; junction bases outside the gene matches: 5. CDR3 region: CASHSGGGTDTQYF. CDR3 coding DNA: TGTGCCAGCCACAGCGGGGGGGGGACAGATACGCAGTATTTT.

CDR3 protein: CASSQADVRDYEQYF. The CDR3 bases are TGCGCCAGCAGCCAAGCCGACGTGCGGGACTACGAGCAGTACTTC. The V call is TRBV4-1, the J call TRBJ2-7, with D possibly being TRBD2 (6 bases). CDR3 length: 15 residues. CDR1 and CDR2 from the germline V gene are MGHRA and YSYEKL. V was clipped by 1 base and J by 3 bases, with 13 bases between them.

The J gene is TRBJ2-1, the V gene TRBV11-3, with a tentative D call TRBD2 (5 bases). V lost 7 bases and J 8 bases, leaving 15 bases between the germline ends. CDR3 length equals 13 residues. Germline CDR1 SGHNT, CDR2 YENEEA. The CDR3 coding sequence is TGTGCCAGCACACCCACGGGGAGAGATGAGCAGTTCTTC. Translation: CASTPTGRDEQFF.

This sequence joins TRBV7-2 and TRBJ2-3, with 9 bases lining up with TRBD2. The ends lost 3 bases at V and 6 bases at J; junction bases unmatched: 7. Germline V gene lookup returns CDR1 SGHTA and CDR2 FQGNSA. The length of the CDR3 is 15 residues. The CDR3 spells CASSLGRGGPDTQYF. The CDR3 DNA sequence: TGTGCCAGCAGCTTGGGGCGGGGGGGCCCTGATACGCAGTATTTT.

The chain couples TRBV11-2 to TRBJ2-7, with D possibly matching TRBD1 (6 bases). The V gene lost 3 bases and the J gene lost 2 bases, with 11 bases spanning the gap. In germline, CDR1 is SGHAT, CDR2 FQNNGV. The CDR3 sequence is 14 residues long. The DNA of the CDR3 is TGTGCCAGCAGCTTTGCAGGGGCCACCTACGAGCAGTACTTC. Its protein product is CASSFAGATYEQYF.

This chain uses TRBV7-9 with TRBJ2-5, with 7 bases fitting TRBD1. The CDR3 is made up of 14 amino acids. Trimming took 5 bases from V and 1 from J; bases not matched to a gene: 4. Germline V gene sequence: CDR1 SEHNR, CDR2 FQNEAQ (reference sequence). The CDR3 DNA reads as TGTGCCAGCAGCCCCGCAGGGGGCCAAGAGACCCAGTACTTC. Its translation: CASSPAGGQETQYF.

The chain carries TRBV19 and TRBJ2-3; D perhaps matches TRBD2 (5 bases). In germline, CDR1 is LNHDA, CDR2 SQIVND (reference sequence). The CDR3 length is 14 residues. With 5 bases removed from V and 3 bases from J, the gap between germline ends came to 12 bases. Written as DNA, the CDR3 is TGTGCCAGTAGTCGGGCGGGCTATACAGATACGCAGTATTTT. The encoded protein is CASSRAGYTDTQYF.

The CDR3 sequence: CAISERLAESDTQYF. The CDR3 coding sequence is TGTGCCATCAGTGAGAGATTAGCGGAGTCAGATACGCAGTATTTT. V usage is TRBV10-3 and J usage is TRBJ2-3, with D possibly TRBD2 on 6 matching bases. Germline V gene data show CDR1 as ENHRY and CDR2 as SYGVKD. With 2 bases removed from V and 4 bases from J, the gap between germline ends came to 13 bases. The CDR3 runs 15 residues.

The V call is TRBV10-3, the J call TRBJ1-6; 8 bases agree with TRBD1. Looked up from germline, CDR1 is ENHRY and CDR2 is SYGVKD. Losses at the gene ends were 2 bases for V and 7 bases for J; bases not matched to a gene: 4. The CDR3 extends over 15 amino acids. This chain's CDR3 is CAISELDRGNSPLHF. CDR3 sequence (DNA): TGTGCCATCAGTGAGCTCGACAGGGGAAATTCACCCCTCCACTTT.

The chain uses TRBV5-6 and TRBJ2-7; D is perhaps TRBD2 (5 bases). CDR1 SGHDT and CDR2 YYEEEE come from the germline V gene. Trimming pared 4 bases from V and 2 bases from J, leaving 16 bases between. This CDR3 contains 15 residues. The CDR3, as DNA: TGTGCCAGCAGCGTCCCAACAGCCGGGGCCTACGAGCAGTACTTC. The encoded protein is CASSVPTAGAYEQYF.

The rearrangement joins TRBV9 to TRBJ2-3; D uncertain. Between the trimmed V and J ends, which lost 0 bases and 4 bases, there was a span of 6 bases. Germline loops: CDR1 SGDLS, CDR2 YYNGEE. The length of the CDR3 is 13 residues. The CDR3 reads CASSVGAADTQYF. The DNA for the CDR3 is TGTGCCAGCAGCGTAGGTGCAGCAGATACGCAGTATTTT.

This chain joins TRBV18 and TRBJ2-5; D gene unclear. V lost 6 bases and J lost 4, with 12 bases in between. CDR3 length: 13 amino acids. The germline V gene has CDR1 KGHSH and CDR2 LQKENI. In nucleotides, the CDR3 is TGTGCCAGCTCCAAGTCGGGTTCAGAGACCCAGTACTTC. The encoded protein is CASSKSGSETQYF.

The chain combines TRBV19 with TRBJ1-2, with a possible D match to TRBD1 (5 bases). Germline-derived CDR1 and CDR2 are LNHDA and SQIVND (reference sequence). The CDR3 has 15 amino acids. V was shortened by 6 bases and J by 6 bases, with 20 bases between the two germline ends. Here the CDR3 DNA reads TGTGCCAGTAGCCCCCGCGGGGGTGGGGCTGATGGCTACACCTTC. It encodes CASSPRGGGADGYTF.